The rows below give T cell receptor beta chains drawn from one sample of a study of cytomegalovirus exposure and HLA in healthy donors. TCRdb's table, derived via immunoSEQ multiplex PCR, lists solely in-frame clones and lacks some. The table has around 150,000 clones, around 80% seen once. Sequenced: PBMCs. These receptors were collected from a man younger than 35 in good health and CMV-seronegative. The CDR3 runs from the conserved cysteine through the conserved F or W. A D gene is named only where the DNA matches it firmly. Some rows have no size entry. The others give once, few or many, or a class for an expanded clone.

- | TRBJ2-7 | TRBD1 | TRBV6-4 | CASTPRDRTYEQYF | TGTGCCAGCACCCCCCGGGACAGGACCTACGAGCAGTACTTC
- | TRBJ2-5 | TRBD2 | TRBV9 | CASSVGTSGIAVTQYF | TGTGCCAGCAGCGTAGGGACTAGCGGGATTGCGGTGACCCAGTACTTC
- | TRBJ2-7 | TRBD2 | TRBV7-6 | CASSLALGGSYNYEQYF | TGTGCCAGCAGCTTAGCGCTGGGGGGGAGCTACAACTACGAGCAGTACTTC
- | TRBJ2-3 | TRBD2 | TRBV4-3 | CASSVSLAGGSTSDTQYF | TGCGCCAGCAGCGTCTCACTAGCGGGAGGCAGTACTTCAGATACGCAGTATTTT
- | TRBJ2-7 | - | TRBV6-5 | CASSYGQNYEQYF | TGTGCCAGCAGTTACGGGCAGAACTACGAGCAGTACTTC
few | TRBJ2-3 | TRBD2 | TRBV9 | CASSLAGTSGKGDTDTQYF | TGTGCCAGCAGCCTTGCCGGGACTAGCGGGAAAGGGGACACAGATACGCAGTATTTT
few | TRBJ2-2 | TRBD1 | TRBV5-4 | CASSPTGQGYTGELFF | TGTGCCAGCAGCCCAACAGGACAGGGGTACACCGGGGAGCTGTTTTTT
- | TRBJ1-4 | TRBD1 | TRBV7-9 | CSGGQGGEKLFF | TGTTCCGGAGGACAGGGAGGTGAAAAACTGTTTTTT
- | TRBJ2-7 | - | TRBV7-2 | CASSLRLPLSSYEQYF | TGTGCCAGCAGCTTACGGTTGCCCTTGAGCTCCTACGAGCAGTACTTC
- | TRBJ2-7 | - | TRBV7-9 | CASSPRDTSYEQYF | TGTGCCAGCAGCCCCCGGGACACCTCCTACGAGCAGTACTTC
once | TRBJ2-7 | - | TRBV10-3 | CAISGETSYEQYF | TGTGCCATCAGTGGGGAGACTAGCTACGAGCAGTACTTC
- | TRBJ2-3 | TRBD2 | TRBV11-3 | CASSPGLAGDTQYF | TGTGCCAGCAGCCCGGGACTAGCGGGAGATACGCAGTATTTT
- | TRBJ2-7 | TRBD1 | TRBV18 | CASSPRQGRYEQYF | TGTGCCAGCTCACCCCGACAGGGCCGCTACGAGCAGTACTTC
once | TRBJ1-2 | - | TRBV19 | CASSITSYGYTF | TGTGCCAGTAGTATAACAAGCTATGGCTACACCTTC
- | TRBJ2-2 | - | TRBV7-9 | CASSLADLQRGTGELFF | TGTGCCAGCAGCTTAGCGGACCTCCAGAGGGGGACCGGGGAGCTGTTTTTT
- | TRBJ2-7 | TRBD2 | TRBV18 | CASSEYSGRDGEQYF | TGTGCCAGCTCGGAATATAGCGGGAGAGACGGCGAGCAGTACTTC
- | TRBJ1-5 | - | TRBV19 | CASSIRGPGNQPQHF | TGTGCCAGTAGTATAAGAGGGCCAGGAAATCAGCCCCAGCATTTT
- | TRBJ2-7 | - | TRBV11-2 | CASSLLLLLTSGYEQYF | TGTGCCAGCAGCTTACTCCTCCTCTTGACGAGCGGCTACGAGCAGTACTTC
once | TRBJ2-5 | - | TRBV27 | CASSSDRETQYF | TGTGCCAGCAGTTCCGACAGAGAGACCCAGTACTTC
- | TRBJ2-7 | - | TRBV7-9 | CASSLVAGLVTGYEQYF | TGTGCCAGCAGCTTAGTGGCGGGGTTGGTGACGGGTTACGAGCAGTACTTC
- | TRBJ2-1 | - | TRBV19 | CASSVLAYNEQFF | TGTGCCAGTAGTGTCCTCGCCTACAATGAGCAGTTCTTC
- | TRBJ2-4 | - | TRBV7-9 | CASSPRDSKNIQYF | TGTGCCAGCAGCCCGCGGGACTCCAAAAACATTCAGTACTTC
- | TRBJ2-7 | - | TRBV5-1 | CASSLAAEANEQYF | TGCGCCAGCAGCTTGGCCGCGGAAGCCAACGAGCAGTACTTC
- | TRBJ2-1 | TRBD1 | TRBV18 | CASHRPLAGTGKEQFF | TGTGCCAGCCATAGGCCCCTCGCCGGGACAGGAAAGGAGCAGTTCTTC
- | TRBJ1-1 | - | TRBV18 | CASSLTQGEDTEAFF | TGTGCCAGCTCACTAACCCAGGGTGAGGACACTGAAGCTTTCTTT
- | TRBJ2-7 | - | TRBV13 | CASSLGPRNPYEQYF | TGTGCCAGCAGCTTAGGCCCACGCAACCCCTACGAGCAGTACTTC
- | TRBJ2-5 | - | TRBV7-6 | CASSPDGGTVIKETQYF | TGTGCCAGCAGCCCCGATGGAGGGACAGTAATTAAAGAGACCCAGTACTTC
- | TRBJ2-1 | - | TRBV9 | CASSVAQGHEQFF | TGTGCCAGCAGCGTAGCTCAGGGTCACGAGCAGTTCTTC
- | TRBJ2-1 | TRBD2 | TRBV9 | CASSPWTSSYNEQFF | TGTGCCAGCAGCCCTTGGACTAGCTCCTACAATGAGCAGTTCTTC
- | TRBJ1-1 | - | TRBV18 | CASSPWGGDTEAFF | TGTGCCAGCTCACCCTGGGGGGGGGACACTGAAGCTTTCTTT
- | TRBJ2-7 | - | TRBV25-1 | CASSEGGRYEQYF | TGTGCCAGCTCGGAAGGGGGTCGGTACGAGCAGTACTTC
- | TRBJ2-7 | - | TRBV6-1 | CASSAHRPPYEQYF | TGTGCCAGCAGTGCCCACAGGCCCCCCTACGAGCAGTACTTC
- | TRBJ2-1 | TRBD2 | TRBV11-2 | CASSLVTSYQGGQFF | TGTGCCAGCAGCTTAGTGACTAGCTACCAGGGCGGGCAGTTCTTC
- | TRBJ2-7 | TRBD2 | TRBV7-8 | CASSKGTSGELYEQYF | TGTGCCAGCAGCAAAGGGACTAGCGGGGAACTATACGAGCAGTACTTC
- | TRBJ2-7 | - | TRBV6-1 | CASSEGGKAYEQYF | TGTGCCAGCAGTGAGGGGGGTAAGGCCTACGAGCAGTACTTC
once | TRBJ1-3 | TRBD1 | TRBV4-3 | CASSKGQGTSGNTIYF | TGCGCCAGCAGCAAGGGACAGGGGACCTCTGGAAACACCATATATTTT
few | TRBJ2-7 | TRBD2 | TRBV5-1 | CASSLQTSGYEQYF | TGCGCCAGCAGCTTGCAGACTAGCGGGTACGAGCAGTACTTC
- | TRBJ2-1 | - | TRBV6-5 | CASSSGIGNEQFF | TGTGCCAGCAGTTCGGGTATCGGCAATGAGCAGTTCTTC
- | TRBJ2-3 | TRBD2 | TRBV19 | CASSPVTSGTLSTDTQYF | TGTGCCAGTAGCCCTGTGACTAGCGGGACCCTTAGCACAGATACGCAGTATTTT
- | TRBJ1-5 | - | TRBV19 | CASSIPLGAYSNQPQHF | TGTGCCAGTAGTATCCCCTTGGGAGCTTATAGCAATCAGCCCCAGCATTTT